The 10 T cell receptor beta chains listed next were all sequenced from one sample in a study of blood T cell repertoires in COVID-19. TCRdb's table, derived via immunoSEQ multiplex PCR, lists solely in-frame clones and lacks some. The data show about 250,000 clones, about 80% seen once. Material for sequencing was peripheral blood. The receptors shown here come from a man older than 75 with acute or convalescent COVID-19.

This clone was recorded once. This chain connects TRBV21-1 to TRBJ2-1; whether TRBD2, the table's D call, matches the DNA was not checked. TRBV21-1 constitutes a pseudogene. CDR3 length equals 18 residues. The CDR3 nucleotides read TGTGCCAGCAGCCCTACCCTTACTAGCGCGAGTCAGTACAATGAGCAGTTCTTC. Its protein product is CASSPTLTSASQYNEQFF.

The rearrangement joins TRBV10-3 to TRBJ2-7, with TRBD1 matching over 9 bases. The germline gives CDR1 ENHRY, CDR2 SYGVKD. Trimming took 0 bases from V and 3 from J; bases not matched to a gene: 3. CDR3 length equals 15 residues. The CDR3 protein is CAISESTGGDYEQYF. The CDR3 DNA reads TGTGCCATCAGTGAGTCAACAGGGGGCGACTACGAGCAGTACTTC.

The chain is built from TRBV5-1 and TRBJ2-7, with 9 bases lining up with TRBD2. With 0 bases clipped from V and 7 bases from J, the junction kept 5 bases outside the gene matches. This CDR3 has 14 residues. CDR1 is SGHRS, CDR2 YFSETQ, per germline. CDR3 DNA sequence: TGCGCCAGCAGCTTGGTACTAGCGGGTGGAGAGCAGTACTTC. Protein product: CASSLVLAGGEQYF.

The V call is TRBV2, the J call TRBJ2-7; unclear D gene. V dropped 5 bases and J dropped 2 bases, with 13 bases sitting between them. Germline CDR1 is SNHLY and CDR2 is FYNNEI. The CDR3 is 14 residues long. The CDR3 DNA follows: TGTGCCAGCAGTTTACCCGACATTCCCTACGAGCAGTACTTC. Translation gives CASSLPDIPYEQYF.

This clone was observed a few times. CDR3 DNA: TGTGCCAGCAGCTTGACCTACAGGGTCAGGTTCTACGAGCAGTACTTC. The encoded protein is CASSLTYRVRFYEQYF. The chain couples TRBV5-8 to TRBJ2-7, with D tentatively TRBD1 (6 bases). This CDR3 comprises 16 residues. V was cut by 1 base and J by 3 bases, with 17 bases left in between. CDR1 is SGHTS and CDR2 is YDEGEE in the germline V gene.

This rearrangement joins TRBV3-1 (or the pseudogene TRBV3-2) to TRBJ1-2; D unclear. V was pared by 3 bases and J by 4 bases, with 18 bases between. Germline V gives CDR1 LGHDT, CDR2 YNNKEL (reference sequence). CDR3 length: 16 residues. Here the CDR3 reads CASSHAYGLQPYGYTF. For the CDR3, the DNA is TGTGCCAGCAGCCACGCCTATGGGCTCCAGCCCTATGGCTACACCTTC.

The sample holds one count of this clone. V is TRBV7-9 and J is TRBJ2-1; possibly TRBD2 for D (5 bases). The V end lost 0 bases, the J end lost 6 bases, and 15 bases lay between the germline ends. This CDR3 has 16 residues. Germline V gene lookup returns CDR1 SEHNR and CDR2 FQNEAQ (reference sequence). CDR3 nucleotides: TGTGCCAGCAGCTTAGCGAGGAGTCCTGCGGGCAATGAGCAGTTCTTC. This sequence encodes CASSLARSPAGNEQFF.

This chain connects TRBV11-2 to TRBJ2-7, with a weak D call TRBD2 (6 bases). The CDR3 loop spans 15 amino acids. Between the trimmed V and J ends, which lost 2 bases and 10 bases, there was a span of 21 bases. Germline lookup yields CDR1 SGHAT and CDR2 FQNNGV. DNA of the CDR3: TGTGCCAGCAGCTTAAGCCCGGGGGACCCGAATGATCAGTACTTC. Its protein product is CASSLSPGDPNDQYF.

The rearrangement joins TRBV18 to TRBJ2-7; D is undetermined. Germline assignment: CDR1 KGHSH and CDR2 LQKENI. V was clipped by 3 bases and J by 0 bases, with 15 bases between them. CDR3 length: 16 amino acids. CDR3 amino acids: CASSPLSRYFSYEQYF. In nucleotides, the CDR3 is TGTGCCAGCTCACCGCTGTCGCGGTACTTCTCCTACGAGCAGTACTTC.

V and J are TRBV6-5 and TRBJ1-2; 7 positions match TRBD1. Trimming took 10 bases from V and 2 from J; bases not matched to a gene: 10. This CDR3 comprises 14 residues. Germline loops: CDR1 MNHEY, CDR2 SVGAGI. CDR3 bases: TGTGCCAAATTTGGGACAGCGCCCAACTATGGCTACACCTTC. It yields the protein CAKFGTAPNYGYTF.